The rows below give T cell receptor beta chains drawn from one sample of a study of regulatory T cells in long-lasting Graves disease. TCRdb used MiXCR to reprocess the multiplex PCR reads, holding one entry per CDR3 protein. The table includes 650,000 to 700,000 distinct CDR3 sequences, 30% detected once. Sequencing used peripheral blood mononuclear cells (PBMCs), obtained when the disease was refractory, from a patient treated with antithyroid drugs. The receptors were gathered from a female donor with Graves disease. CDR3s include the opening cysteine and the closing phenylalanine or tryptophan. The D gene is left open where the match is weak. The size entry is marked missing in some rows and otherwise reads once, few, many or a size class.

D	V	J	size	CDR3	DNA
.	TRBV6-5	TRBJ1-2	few	CASSYDRPGYTF	TGTGCCAGCAGTTACGACAGGCCCGGCTACACCTTC
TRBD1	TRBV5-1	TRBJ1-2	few	CASSSLGQGVGYTF	TGCGCCAGCAGCTCCCTGGGACAGGGGGTTGGCTACACCTTC
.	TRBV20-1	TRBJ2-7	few	CSAPKQYEQYF	TGCAGTGCTCCTAAACAGTACGAGCAGTACTTC
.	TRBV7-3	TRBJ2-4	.	CASSFIRIQNVQYF	TGTGCCAGCAGCTTTATAAGGATTCAGAACGTTCAGTACTTC
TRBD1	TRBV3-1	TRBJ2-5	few	CASSQDIDREETQYF	TGTGCCAGCAGCCAAGATATTGACAGGGAGGAGACCCAGTACTTC
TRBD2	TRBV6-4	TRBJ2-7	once	CASRASGNLDEQYF	TGTGCCAGCAGGGCTAGCGGGAATCTGGACGAGCAGTACTTC
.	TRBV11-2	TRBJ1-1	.	CASSLRSAPLGDTEAFF	TGTGCCAGCAGCTTACGGTCGGCGCCCCTGGGAGACACTGAAGCTTTCTTT
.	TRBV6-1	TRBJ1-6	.	CASRTRAGSPLHF	TGTGCCAGCAGGACCAGGGCTGGTTCACCCCTCCACTTT
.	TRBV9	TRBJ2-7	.	CASSLGQKTQSPYEQYF	TGTGCCAGCAGCCTAGGACAGAAAACTCAAAGTCCCTACGAGCAGTACTTC
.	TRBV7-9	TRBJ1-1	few	CASSSTGRVEAFF	TGTGCCAGCAGCTCCACAGGACGGGTTGAAGCTTTCTTT
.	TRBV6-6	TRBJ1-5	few	CASSYSLGRGNQPQHF	TGTGCCAGCAGTTACTCGTTGGGACGGGGCAATCAGCCCCAGCATTTT
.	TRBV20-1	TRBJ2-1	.	CSAQDYGHNEQFF	TGCAGTGCCCAGGACTATGGACACAATGAGCAGTTCTTC
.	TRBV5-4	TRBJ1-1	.	CASSPRRAGTEAFF	TGTGCCAGCAGCCCCCGGCGGGCGGGCACTGAAGCTTTCTTT
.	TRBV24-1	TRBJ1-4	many	CATSDPGVGEKLFF	TGTGCCACCAGTGACCCCGGGGTTGGCGAAAAACTGTTTTTT
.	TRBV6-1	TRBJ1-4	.	CTSSPAGTYEKLFF	TGTACCAGCAGTCCGGCCGGGACGTATGAAAAACTGTTTTTT
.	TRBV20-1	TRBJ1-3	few	CSASGPGEGYTIYF	TGCAGTGCTAGCGGTCCAGGGGAAGGGTACACCATATATTTT
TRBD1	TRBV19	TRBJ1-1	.	CASIMTGLNTEAFF	TGTGCCAGTATTATGACAGGGCTCAACACTGAAGCTTTCTTT
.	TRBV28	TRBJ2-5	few	CASSLYEETQYF	TGTGCCAGCAGTTTATACGAAGAGACCCAGTACTTC
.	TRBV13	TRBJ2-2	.	CASSARGRDANTGELFF	TGTGCCAGCAGCGCCCGGGGACGGGACGCGAACACCGGGGAGCTGTTTTTT